The 22 T cell receptor beta chains below come from one sample, sequenced in a study of early stage breast cancer tumors. The method was immunoSEQ multiplex PCR; TCRdb's version includes in-frame clones alone and lacks a portion of them. This table has about 51,000 clones, roughly 78% appearing once. The sequenced material came from blood. The receptors stem from a person aged 35 to 50 with breast cancer.

V and J are TRBV11-2 and TRBJ2-7; 10 positions match TRBD2. The germline CDR1 and CDR2 sequences are SGHAT and FQNNGV. The CDR3 sequence is 15 residues long. Trimming took 3 bases from V and 2 from J; bases not matched to a gene: 4. CDR3: CASSLELAGTYEQYF. The CDR3 DNA reads TGTGCCAGCAGCTTGGAACTAGCGGGAACCTACGAGCAGTACTTC. The full variable domain, its missing parts supplied by reference TRBV11-2 and TRBJ2-7, is EAGVAQSPRYKIIEKRQSVAFWCNPISGHATLYWYQQILGQGPKLLIQFQNNGVVDDSQLPKDRFSAERLKGVDSTLKIQPAKLEDSAVYLCASSLELAGTYEQYFGPGTRLTVT.

This clone has just one count. This chain links TRBV4-2 with TRBJ2-1, with D uncertain. V dropped 1 base and J dropped 7 bases, with 5 bases sitting between them. The germline V gene encodes CDR1 LGHNA and CDR2 YNFKEQ. The CDR3 totals 12 residues. CDR3 protein: CASSQAGNEQFF. The CDR3 DNA is TGTGCCAGCAGCCAAGCGGGTAATGAGCAGTTCTTC.

V usage is TRBV27 and J usage is TRBJ2-7; TRBD2 agrees at 7 bases. The length of the CDR3 is 15 residues. Looked up from germline, CDR1 is MNHEY and CDR2 is SMNVEV (reference sequence). Losses at the gene ends were 7 bases for V and 0 bases for J; bases not matched to a gene: 9. The CDR3 DNA is TGTGCCAGCAAACCACGGGAGGACTACTCCTACGAGCAGTACTTC. Protein: CASKPREDYSYEQYF.

This rearrangement joins TRBV5-1 to TRBJ1-4; 12 bases are a match to TRBD1. Trimming removed 3 bases from V and 6 bases from J; junction bases left unmatched: 3. Germline CDR1 reads SGHRS; CDR2 reads YFSETQ. The CDR3 length is 15 residues. CDR3 bases: TGCGCCAGCAGCTCCGGGACAGGGGGCCATGAAAAACTGTTTTTT. It specifies CASSSGTGGHEKLFF.

This chain joins TRBV29-1 and TRBJ2-1, with a possible D match to TRBD2 (6 bases). Germline V CDR1 and CDR2: SQVTM, ANQGSEA. This CDR3 region has 14 residues. The V gene lost 5 bases and the J gene lost 4 bases, with 15 bases spanning the gap. This CDR3 is CSVPQLGGYNEQFF. CDR3 sequence (DNA): TGCAGCGTTCCTCAGCTGGGGGGTTACAATGAGCAGTTCTTC.

The V call is TRBV5-4, the J call TRBJ1-2; 8 nucleotides match TRBD1. The V gene's germline CDR1 is SGHNT and CDR2 YYREEE (reference sequence). V trimming: 2 bases; J trimming: 6 bases; junction bases outside the gene matches: 6. This CDR3 region has 14 residues. CDR3 residues: CASSFDRGLNGYTF. The CDR3 region has the DNA TGTGCCAGCAGCTTCGACAGGGGCTTAAATGGCTACACCTTC.

The rearrangement joins TRBV13 to TRBJ1-3, with D perhaps TRBD1 (5 bases). CDR1 and CDR2 (germline): PRHDT, FYEKMQ (reference sequence). The CDR3 spans 16 residues. Trimming took 5 bases from V and 2 from J, leaving 16 bases between them. CDR3 sequence reads: CASSLYQGSAGNTIYF. The CDR3 bases are TGTGCCAGCAGCCTCTACCAGGGAAGTGCTGGAAACACCATATATTTT.

The chain employs TRBV7-2 and TRBJ2-3, with 7 bases aligning to TRBD2. The CDR3 contains 14 residues. V trimming: 5 bases; J trimming: 1 base; junction bases outside the gene matches: 3. Germline CDR1 and CDR2: SGHTA and FQGNSA. The DNA for the CDR3 is TGTGCCAGCAGCCGTACTAGCGGCACAGATACGCAGTATTTT. This sequence encodes CASSRTSGTDTQYF.

The rearrangement links TRBV5-1 to TRBJ1-2, with TRBD1 matching 7 bases. The CDR3 loop spans 14 amino acids. The germline CDR1 and CDR2 sequences are SGHRS and YFSETQ. V lost 4 bases to trimming and J lost 4 bases; unmatched junction nucleotides: 7. The CDR3 here is CASSQKTGAYGYTF. CDR3 nucleotides: TGCGCCAGCAGCCAGAAAACAGGGGCCTATGGCTACACCTTC.

V gene TRBV27 combines with J gene TRBJ2-3, with D perhaps TRBD2 (6 bases). The CDR3 loop spans 15 amino acids. V shed 4 bases and J shed 5 bases, with 16 bases lying between them. Germline assignment: CDR1 MNHEY and CDR2 SMNVEV (reference sequence). This CDR3 is CASSSPGTAIDTQYF. The CDR3 region has the DNA TGTGCCAGCAGTTCCCCCGGGACTGCAATAGATACGCAGTATTTT.

The chain links TRBV6-1 to TRBJ2-5; 7 bases are shared with TRBD2. The CDR3 loop spans 14 amino acids. The germline V gene encodes CDR1 MNHNS and CDR2 SASEGT. V trimming: 3 bases; J trimming: 3 bases; junction bases outside the gene matches: 4. The chain's CDR3 is CASSDGTIKETQYF. The CDR3 DNA reads TGTGCCAGCAGTGACGGGACTATAAAAGAGACCCAGTACTTC.

This clone was recorded once. The chain couples TRBV5-6 to TRBJ2-7; D remains unclear. With 0 bases removed from V and 4 bases from J, the gap between germline ends came to 20 bases. Looked up from germline, CDR1 is SGHDT and CDR2 is YYEEEE. CDR3 length: 17 amino acids. DNA for the CDR3: TGTGCCAGCAGCTTGGTTTGGTGGAAAAGGTTCCTTTACGAGCAGTACTTC. Amino acid sequence: CASSLVWWKRFLYEQYF.

This clone was seen more than once but under ten times. This chain connects TRBV7-9 to TRBJ2-7, with 8 bases aligning to TRBD1. The V gene end was trimmed by 1 base and the J gene end by 4 bases; junction bases not matched to a gene: 9. The length of the CDR3 is 16 residues. CDR1 is SEHNR and CDR2 is FQNEAQ in the germline V gene (reference sequence). The CDR3 sequence: CASSLGTGNPSYEQYF. DNA of the CDR3: TGTGCCAGCAGCTTAGGGACAGGGAACCCCAGTTACGAGCAGTACTTC.

The CDR3 here is CASSVQGRVNTEAFF. CDR3 in DNA: TGTGCCAGCAGTGTACAGGGGCGGGTGAACACTGAAGCTTTCTTT. The chain joins TRBV6-6 to TRBJ1-1; 7 positions match TRBD1. V lost 5 bases to trimming and J lost 0 bases; unmatched junction nucleotides: 6. This CDR3 is 15 amino acids long. Per germline, CDR1 MNHNY and CDR2 SVGAGI (reference sequence).

By share, this clone ranks as medium-sized (0.01 to 0.1%). This chain links TRBV27 with TRBJ2-4, with TRBD1 identical over 7 bases. From germline, CDR1 is MNHEY and CDR2 SMNVEV (reference sequence). J lost 6 bases, V lost 3 bases, and 20 bases had no gene match. CDR3 length: 19 residues. CDR3 residues: CASSFPNRQGKGEGNIQYF. DNA for the CDR3: TGTGCCAGCAGTTTCCCTAATAGACAGGGTAAGGGTGAGGGAAACATTCAGTACTTC.

This chain joins TRBV19 and TRBJ2-7; D is unclear. V shed 0 bases and J shed 1 base, with 7 bases lying between them. From germline, CDR1 is LNHDA and CDR2 SQIVND (reference sequence). This CDR3 spans 14 amino acids. CDR3 sequence reads: CASSIEPASYEQYF. In nucleotides, the CDR3 is TGTGCCAGTAGTATAGAGCCAGCTTCCTACGAGCAGTACTTC.

V gene TRBV11-2 combines with J gene TRBJ1-5; D gene uncertain. Trimming shortened V by 0 bases and J by 4 bases, and 10 bases separated the two germline ends. Germline V CDR1 and CDR2: SGHAT, FQNNGV. The CDR3 consists of 15 residues. CDR3 loop: CASSLDLQGNQPQHF. CDR3 DNA sequence: TGTGCCAGCAGCTTAGACCTGCAAGGAAATCAGCCCCAGCATTTT.

The rearrangement joins TRBV18 to TRBJ2-3, with 7 bases identical to TRBD1. The CDR3 covers 14 residues. Germline V CDR1 and CDR2: KGHSH, LQKENI. V was pared by 3 bases and J by 0 bases, with 0 bases of the junction left unmatched. Written as DNA, the CDR3 is TGTGCCAGCTCACCGGACAGGAGCACAGATACGCAGTATTTT. It encodes CASSPDRSTDTQYF.

This chain links TRBV5-1 with TRBJ2-1; no firm D call. V was cut by 6 bases and J by 0 bases, with 13 bases left in between. The CDR3 runs 15 residues. The germline gives CDR1 SGHRS, CDR2 YFSETQ. The chain's CDR3 is CASMSNTGSYNEQFF. CDR3 sequence (DNA): TGCGCCAGCATGAGTAACACCGGCTCCTACAATGAGCAGTTCTTC.

This clone appeared once. This chain uses TRBV15 with TRBJ1-1, with a weak D call TRBD1 (5 bases). This CDR3 contains 15 residues. From germline, CDR1 is LNHNV and CDR2 YYDKDF (reference sequence). Trimming shortened V by 4 bases and J by 3 bases, and 15 bases separated the two germline ends. CDR3 in amino acids: CATSTPVGGDTEAFF. CDR3 DNA: TGTGCCACCAGCACACCGGTGGGGGGGGACACTGAAGCTTTCTTT.

The chain couples TRBV10-2 to TRBJ1-1, with no clear D. Trimming left V 3 bases short and J 7 bases short, with 9 bases between. The germline V gene has CDR1 WSHSY and CDR2 SAAADI. The CDR3 totals 12 residues. The CDR3 DNA follows: TGCGCCAGCAGTGACAGTTTGCATGAAGCTTTCTTT. Encoded protein: CASSDSLHEAFF.

V is TRBV6-5 and J is TRBJ1-5; maybe TRBD1 (6 bases). Trimming took 4 bases from V and 4 from J, leaving 11 bases between them. Germline V gene sequence: CDR1 MNHEY, CDR2 SVGAGI. This CDR3 has 14 residues. In nucleotides, the CDR3 is TGTGCCAGCAGTTTACAGGGCCCGAATCAGCCCCAGCATTTT. Residues: CASSLQGPNQPQHF.